The 15 T cell receptor beta chains reported below all come from one sample, sequenced in a study of cytomegalovirus exposure and HLA in healthy donors (dated by TCRdb to about 2017). Receptor amplification or capture employed the immunoSEQ multiplex PCR assay. For the multiplex PCR, a mixture combining 60 forward primers for TCR Vbeta segments and 13 reverse primers for TCR Jbeta segments was used. Drawn from immuneACCESS, this table holds only the in-frame rearrangements with V and J called that TCRdb kept. Clones are partly lost; checked studies trace under half to an unresolved V gene and leave the rest unexplained. This sample lists 150,000 to 200,000 clones; 80% to 85% were detected once. Together, the top ten hold approximately 1% of the sample. The specimen was PBMCs. The origin of the receptors is a woman aged 40 to 50 in good health and CMV-seronegative.

The chain has TRBV7-6 and TRBJ2-3; 11 bases agree with TRBD2. This CDR3 contains 19 residues. The germline V gene encodes CDR1 SGHVS and CDR2 FNYEAQ. The ends lost 2 bases at V and 1 base at J; junction bases unmatched: 11. CDR3 DNA: TGTGCCAGCAGCTTAACTAGCGGGAGCCCCTGGGGCCGCACAGATACGCAGTATTTT. Protein: CASSLTSGSPWGRTDTQYF.

This chain joins TRBV9 and TRBJ2-7, with TRBD1 as a possible D gene (5 bases). Trimming removed 0 bases at V and 7 bases at J, with 14 bases between. There are 14 residues in the CDR3. Per germline, CDR1 SGDLS and CDR2 YYNGEE. The CDR3 DNA follows: TGTGCCAGCAGCGTAGGCGTAGGGGTGGAGGAGCAGTACTTC. Its translation: CASSVGVGVEEQYF.

The J gene is TRBJ1-1, the V gene TRBV4-1, with TRBD1 matching 8 bases. Germline V lookup: CDR1 MGHRA, CDR2 YSYEKL. The CDR3 has 15 residues. V lost 4 bases, J lost 2 bases, and 6 bases stayed unmatched. CDR3 residues: CASSPRQGLNTEAFF. The CDR3 nucleotides read TGCGCCAGCAGCCCCAGACAGGGGCTCAACACTGAAGCTTTCTTT.

This clone was observed once. The CDR3 spells CASSIQGGTSGGTQFF. Written as DNA, the CDR3 is TGTGCCAGTAGTATCCAGGGGGGAACTAGCGGGGGGACCCAGTTCTTC. The V call is TRBV19, the J call TRBJ2-1; 12 bases are shared with TRBD2. The CDR3 extends over 16 amino acids. CDR1 LNHDA and CDR2 SQIVND come from the germline V gene (reference sequence). V trimming: 3 bases; J trimming: 13 bases; junction bases outside the gene matches: 13.

The gene calls are TRBV11-3 and TRBJ2-6; no clear D gene. V lost 4 bases, J lost 0 bases, and 7 bases lay in between. This CDR3 is built from 15 residues. Per the germline V gene, CDR1 is SGHNT and CDR2 is YENEEA. CDR3 amino acids: CASSSESSGANVLTF. The CDR3, as DNA: TGTGCCAGCAGCTCCGAGAGCTCTGGGGCCAACGTCCTGACTTTC.

V gene TRBV7-2 combines with J gene TRBJ2-3; no definite D call. V lost 4 bases to trimming and J lost 7 bases, with 6 bases between them. CDR1 is SGHTA, CDR2 FQGNSA, per germline. The CDR3 extends over 11 amino acids. The CDR3 sequence is CASSSRHTQYF. In DNA, the CDR3 is TGTGCCAGCAGCTCGCGCCATACGCAGTATTTT.

The rearrangement joins TRBV28 to TRBJ2-7; TRBD1 is a possible D gene (6 bases). There are 14 residues in the CDR3. Germline V gene lookup returns CDR1 MDHEN and CDR2 SYDVKM. V lost 6 bases to trimming and J lost 2 bases, with 14 bases between them. The CDR3 spells CASSIGQSTYEQYV. CDR3 DNA sequence: TGTGCCAGCAGCATAGGACAGAGTACCTACGAGCAGTACGTC.

A few counts support this clone. V usage is TRBV27 and J usage is TRBJ1-6, with D perhaps matching TRBD1 (5 bases). Germline CDR1 MNHEY, CDR2 SMNVEV (reference sequence). CDR3 size: 15 residues. V lost 2 bases and J lost 8, with 13 bases in between. The CDR3 DNA sequence: TGTGCCAGCAGTTTACCGGGCGGGGGAGATTCACCCCTCCACTTT. This translates into CASSLPGGGDSPLHF.

The chain carries TRBV7-2 and TRBJ2-7; TRBD2 is a possible D gene (6 bases). The CDR3 sequence is 15 residues long. Trimming took 5 bases from V and 1 from J, leaving 15 bases between them. Germline V gives CDR1 SGHTA, CDR2 FQGNSA. Here the CDR3 DNA reads TGTGCCAGCAGCCCCCAAGTAAGCGGGTCCTACGAGCAGTACTTC. Encoded protein: CASSPQVSGSYEQYF.

This chain joins TRBV11-3 and TRBJ1-1; possible D gene TRBD1, 5 bases. The CDR3 has 14 residues. Germline V CDR1 and CDR2: SGHNT, YENEEA. The V and J ends lost 3 bases and 0 bases respectively, with 8 bases between them. Here the CDR3 reads CASSLNRLNTEAFF. In DNA, the CDR3 is TGTGCCAGCAGCTTGAACAGGCTGAACACTGAAGCTTTCTTT. Variable domain in full (rest from reference TRBV11-3 and TRBJ1-1): EAGVVQSPRYKIIEKKQPVAFWCNPISGHNTLYWYLQNLGQGPELLIRYENEEAVDDSQLPKDRFSAERLKGVDSTLKIQPAELGDSAVYLCASSLNRLNTEAFFGQGTRLTVV.

This clone was counted once. The chain links TRBV19 to TRBJ2-6, with 7 bases fitting TRBD2. The length of the CDR3 is 18 residues. The germline V gene encodes CDR1 LNHDA and CDR2 SQIVND (reference sequence). J lost 1 base, V lost 7 bases, and 13 bases had no gene match. The CDR3 sequence is CASTSRREGRSGANVLTF. The CDR3 DNA reads as TGTGCCAGTACCTCTAGGAGGGAGGGGAGGTCTGGGGCCAACGTCCTGACTTTC.

V and J are TRBV28 and TRBJ1-1; TRBD1 matches 9 bases. Trimming cost V 8 bases and J 11 bases; bases outside gene matches: 15. Germline V CDR1 and CDR2: MDHEN, SYDVKM. This CDR3 comprises 14 residues. The CDR3 protein is CASRLSGQGRVAFF. In DNA form, the CDR3 reads TGTGCCAGCCGCCTTTCGGGACAGGGCAGGGTGGCTTTCTTT.

V and J are TRBV30 and TRBJ1-2; D is possibly TRBD1 (5 bases). There are 12 residues in the CDR3. Trimming left V 4 bases short and J 2 bases short, with 8 bases between. Per germline, CDR1 GTSNPN and CDR2 SVGIG (reference sequence). The CDR3 loop is CAWTDTNYGYTF. The DNA of the CDR3 is TGTGCCTGGACGGACACGAACTATGGCTACACCTTC.

This clone occurred once. The CDR3 region has the DNA TGTGCCTGGAGTGTACAAATCTATGGCTACACCTTC. It specifies CAWSVQIYGYTF. The chain employs TRBV30 and TRBJ1-2; D uncertain. The V end was cut by 0 bases, the J end by 4 bases, with 6 bases between. The CDR3 runs 12 residues. The germline V gene encodes CDR1 GTSNPN and CDR2 SVGIG (reference sequence). The full variable domain, rest sourced from reference TRBV30 and TRBJ1-2, is SQTIHQWPATLVQPVGSPLSLECTVEGTSNPNLYWYRQAAGRGLQLLFYSVGIGQISSEVPQNLSASRPQDRQFILSSKKLLLSDSGFYLCAWSVQIYGYTFGSGTRLTVV.

The gene calls are TRBV9 and TRBJ2-2; D is ambiguous. V lost 0 bases and J lost 4, with 10 bases in between. CDR1 and CDR2 from the germline V gene are SGDLS and YYNGEE. The CDR3 covers 15 residues. The CDR3, as DNA: TGTGCCAGCAGCGTAGGCGGTAGCCGCACCGGGGAGCTGTTTTTT. Amino acids: CASSVGGSRTGELFF.